This TCR beta chain was recorded in a study of blood T cell repertoires in COVID-19. Study background: COVID-19 samples from acute and convalescent phases originated in the United States, Italy and Spain.

TCRdb keeps only in-frame clones here, not all; method: immunoSEQ multiplex PCR. This table has about 110,000 clones, 70% to 90% appearing once. This TCR came from a man in his forties or fifties with active or convalescent COVID-19. Sequencing was carried out using peripheral blood.

CDR3 residues: CASSFSGPGELFF. The CDR3 DNA is TGCGCCAGCAGCTTTAGTGGTCCCGGGGAGCTGTTTTTT. The chain recombines TRBV5-1 with TRBJ2-2, with D unresolved. The CDR3 length is 13 residues. Germline V CDR1 and CDR2: SGHRS, YFSETQ. Trimming removed 2 bases from V and 6 bases from J, with 8 bases in between.